This T cell receptor (beta chain) came from a study of blood T cell repertoires in COVID-19. Study-level background: COVID-19 samples from acute and convalescent phases originated in the United States, Italy and Spain. PBMCs, B-cell-depleted T cells, or T cells provided the cDNA or gDNA that made up the material.

Germline V gives CDR1 LGHDT, CDR2 YNNKEL (reference sequence). The trim removed 0 bases at V and 2 bases at J, leaving 3 bases unmatched. CDR3 length equals 15 residues. Seattle patients were enrolled during active infection and followed longitudinally. Authors' processing steps: Reference gene primer amplification yielded estimated nucleated cell counts. TCRdb's table, derived via immunoSEQ multiplex PCR, lists solely in-frame clones and lacks some. The V and J calls and clone size come from that table; D and trimming were worked out from the DNA. Of roughly 150,000 clones detected, around four fifths appear once; the ten largest clones hold around 2.7%.

The chain combines TRBV3-1 (or the pseudogene TRBV3-2) with TRBJ2-7; 8 nucleotides agree with TRBD2. Sequencing was done on a sample of peripheral blood. This clonotype was obtained from a woman older than 75 with COVID-19, enrolled during active disease. DNA of the CDR3: TGTGCCAGCAGCCAAGAAGGGGGACTAGCCTACGAGCAGTACTTC. Protein product: CASSQEGGLAYEQYF.